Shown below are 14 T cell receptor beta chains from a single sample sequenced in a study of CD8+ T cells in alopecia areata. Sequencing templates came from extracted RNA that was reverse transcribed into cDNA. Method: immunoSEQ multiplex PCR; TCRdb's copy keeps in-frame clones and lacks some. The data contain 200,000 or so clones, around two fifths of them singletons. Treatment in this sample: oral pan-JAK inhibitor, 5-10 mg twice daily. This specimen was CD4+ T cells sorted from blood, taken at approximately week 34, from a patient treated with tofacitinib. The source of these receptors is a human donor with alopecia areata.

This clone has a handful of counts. The CDR3 region has the DNA TGTGCCAGCAGCTTAAAGTCCAATACTGCCCAGTACTTC. Translating it yields CASSLKSNTAQYF. The chain combines TRBV7-6 with TRBJ2-5, with D unresolved. Germline values: CDR1 SGHVS, CDR2 FNYEAQ. The CDR3 covers 13 residues. Trimming took off 2 bases at V and 9 bases at J, with 13 bases between the two ends.

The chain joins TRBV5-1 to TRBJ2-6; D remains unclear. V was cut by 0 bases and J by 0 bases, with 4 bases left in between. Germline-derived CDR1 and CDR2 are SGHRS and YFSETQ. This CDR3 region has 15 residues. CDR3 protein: CASSLDSSGANVLTF. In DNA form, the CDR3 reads TGCGCCAGCAGCTTGGACAGCTCTGGGGCCAACGTCCTGACTTTC.

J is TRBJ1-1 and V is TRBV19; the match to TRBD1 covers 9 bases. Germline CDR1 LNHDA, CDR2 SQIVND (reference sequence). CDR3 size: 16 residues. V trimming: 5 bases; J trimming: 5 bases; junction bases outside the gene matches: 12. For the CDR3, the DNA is TGTGCCAGTAGTCGTTCTGTGGGACAGGGTACGACTGAAGCTTTCTTT. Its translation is CASSRSVGQGTTEAFF.

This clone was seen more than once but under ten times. The DNA for the CDR3 is TGCAGCGTAGTCCCGGGACAGGGGAATAAGCAGTACTTC. The encoded protein is CSVVPGQGNKQYF. V gene TRBV29-1 combines with J gene TRBJ2-7; 10 bases align to TRBD1. The CDR3 has 13 residues. CDR1 and CDR2 (germline): SQVTM, ANQGSEA. V gave up 6 bases and J gave up 8 bases; unmatched junction bases: 10.

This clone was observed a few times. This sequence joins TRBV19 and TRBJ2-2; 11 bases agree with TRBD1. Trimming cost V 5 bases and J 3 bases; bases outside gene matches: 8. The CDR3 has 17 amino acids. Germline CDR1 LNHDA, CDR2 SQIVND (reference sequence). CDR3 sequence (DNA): TGTGCCAGTAGTTCCGGGACAGGGGGTATGGACACCGGGGAGCTGTTTTTT. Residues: CASSSGTGGMDTGELFF.

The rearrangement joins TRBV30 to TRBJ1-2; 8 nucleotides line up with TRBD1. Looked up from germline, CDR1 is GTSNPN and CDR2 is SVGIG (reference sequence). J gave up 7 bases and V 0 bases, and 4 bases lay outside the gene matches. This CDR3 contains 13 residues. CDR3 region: CAWSVRRGLGYTF. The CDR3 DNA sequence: TGTGCCTGGAGTGTACGCAGGGGGCTTGGCTACACCTTC.

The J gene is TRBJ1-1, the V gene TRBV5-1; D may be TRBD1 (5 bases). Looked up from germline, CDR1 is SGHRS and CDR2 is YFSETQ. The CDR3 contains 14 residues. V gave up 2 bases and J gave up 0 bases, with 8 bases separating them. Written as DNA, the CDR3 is TGCGCCAGCAGCTTCCAGGGCATGAACACTGAAGCTTTCTTT. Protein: CASSFQGMNTEAFF.

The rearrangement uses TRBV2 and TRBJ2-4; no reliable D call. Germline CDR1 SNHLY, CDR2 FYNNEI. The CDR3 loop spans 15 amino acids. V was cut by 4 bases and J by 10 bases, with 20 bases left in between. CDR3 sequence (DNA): TGTGCCAGCAGTGGAAGGCTGAAGGGTATGGGGATTCAGTACTTC. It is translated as CASSGRLKGMGIQYF.

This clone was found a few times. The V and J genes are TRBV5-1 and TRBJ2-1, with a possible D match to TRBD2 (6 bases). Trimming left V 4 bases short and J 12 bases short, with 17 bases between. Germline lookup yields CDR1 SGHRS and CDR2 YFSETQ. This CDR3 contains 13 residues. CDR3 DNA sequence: TGCGCCAGCAGCCCCCGACTAGACCGAGGGCAGTTCTTC. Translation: CASSPRLDRGQFF.

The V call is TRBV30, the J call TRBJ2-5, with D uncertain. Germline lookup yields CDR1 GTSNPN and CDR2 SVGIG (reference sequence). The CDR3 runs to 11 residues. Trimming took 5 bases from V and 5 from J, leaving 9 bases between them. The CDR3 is CAWAPKETQYF. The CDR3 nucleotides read TGTGCCTGGGCACCCAAGGAGACCCAGTACTTC.

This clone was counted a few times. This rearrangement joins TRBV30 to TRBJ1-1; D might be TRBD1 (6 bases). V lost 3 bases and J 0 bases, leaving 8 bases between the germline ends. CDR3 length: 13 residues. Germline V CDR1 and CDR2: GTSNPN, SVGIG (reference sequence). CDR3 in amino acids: CAWSTGLNTEAFF. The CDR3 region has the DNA TGTGCCTGGAGCACAGGGTTGAACACTGAAGCTTTCTTT.

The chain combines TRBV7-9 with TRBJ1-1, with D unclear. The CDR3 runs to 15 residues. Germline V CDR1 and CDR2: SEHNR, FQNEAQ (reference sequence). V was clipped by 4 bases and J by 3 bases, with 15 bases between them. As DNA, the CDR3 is TGTGCCAGCAGCTCCCTGGGGAGGGCGGACACTGAAGCTTTCTTT. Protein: CASSSLGRADTEAFF.

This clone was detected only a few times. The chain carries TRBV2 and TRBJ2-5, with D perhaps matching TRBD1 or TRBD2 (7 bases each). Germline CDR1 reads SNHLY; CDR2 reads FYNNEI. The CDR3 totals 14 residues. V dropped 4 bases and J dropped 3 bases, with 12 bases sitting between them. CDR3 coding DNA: TGTGCCAGCAGTGCACAGGGGAGGGAAGAGACCCAGTACTTC. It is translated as CASSAQGREETQYF.

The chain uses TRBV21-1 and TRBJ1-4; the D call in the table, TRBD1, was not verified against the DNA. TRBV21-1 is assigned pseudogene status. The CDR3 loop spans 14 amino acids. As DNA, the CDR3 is TGTGCCAGCAGCAAAGACAGGGGCCATGAAAAACTGTTTTTT. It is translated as CASSKDRGHEKLFF.